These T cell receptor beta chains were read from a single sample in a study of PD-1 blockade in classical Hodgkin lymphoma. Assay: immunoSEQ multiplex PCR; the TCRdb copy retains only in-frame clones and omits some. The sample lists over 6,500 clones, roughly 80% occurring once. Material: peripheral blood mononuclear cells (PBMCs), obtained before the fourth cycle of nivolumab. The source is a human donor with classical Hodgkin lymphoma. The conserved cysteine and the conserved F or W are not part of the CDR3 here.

CDR3aa: ASSVGGGASTGELF
len: 14
v_gene: TRBV9

CDR3aa: ASSRNLLVPNTGELF
len: 15
v_gene: TRBV11-2

CDR3aa: SVGGTEAF
len: 8
v_gene: TRBV29-1

CDR3aa: ASSQVGRSTGELF
len: 13
v_gene: TRBV4-3

CDR3aa: ASSLGQTYGYT
len: 11
v_gene: TRBV5-1

CDR3aa: ASSQGGAGTQY
len: 11
v_gene: TRBV14

CDR3aa: SVRDRADSPLH
len: 11
v_gene: TRBV29-1

CDR3aa: ASSPYRGGAF
len: 10
v_gene: TRBV18

CDR3aa: ASSLWYNTEAF
len: 11
v_gene: TRBV7-8

CDR3aa: ASSQVGQLPAPNYGYT
len: 16
v_gene: TRBV4-1

CDR3aa: ATSRDTSTDTQY
len: 12
v_gene: TRBV15

CDR3aa: ASSSGQGKLRYT
len: 12
v_gene: TRBV7-2

CDR3aa: ASRGNNQPQH
len: 10
v_gene: TRBV19

CDR3aa: ASSLEGLTSSYNSPLH
len: 16
v_gene: TRBV7-9

CDR3aa: ASSLEVGSPLH
len: 11
v_gene: TRBV11-1

CDR3aa: ASSQEERDNHEQY
len: 13
v_gene: TRBV4-1

CDR3aa: ASSQRWGATDTQY
len: 13
v_gene: TRBV7-9

CDR3aa: ASSLAGGYGYT
len: 11
v_gene: TRBV28

CDR3aa: ASSGHRDEKLF
len: 11
v_gene: TRBV6-1

CDR3aa: ASSLTGAGSYEQY
len: 13
v_gene: TRBV5-5

CDR3aa: ASSLGTGVISEKLF
len: 14
v_gene: TRBV5-1

CDR3aa: ASSGPMGGVGYGYT
len: 14
v_gene: TRBV28

CDR3aa: ASSLSGGGNTEAF
len: 13
v_gene: TRBV5-6

CDR3aa: ASSFQLNQPQH
len: 11
v_gene: TRBV27

CDR3aa: ASSWTPFETQY
len: 11
v_gene: TRBV5-1

CDR3aa: ASRPRDTYQPQH
len: 12
v_gene: TRBV6-6

CDR3aa: ASSVRTGGEAF
len: 11
v_gene: TRBV9

CDR3aa: ASRKGDGAKNIQY
len: 13
v_gene: TRBV27

CDR3aa: ASSYSPPRFGNTIY
len: 14
v_gene: TRBV6-5

CDR3aa: ASSFTGIYSQANYGYT
len: 16
v_gene: TRBV5-1

CDR3aa: ASSQGVFYGYT
len: 11
v_gene: TRBV4-2

CDR3aa: ASSLLRASSYEQY
len: 13
v_gene: TRBV27

CDR3aa: ASSLAGAIYGYT
len: 12
v_gene: TRBV5-1

CDR3aa: AWSQQVNQPQH
len: 11
v_gene: TRBV30

CDR3aa: ASSELAGATQY
len: 11
v_gene: TRBV7-2

CDR3aa: ASSYGGEQF
len: 9
v_gene: TRBV6-9

CDR3aa: ASSPQESGYT
len: 10
v_gene: TRBV18

CDR3aa: ASSYRLADTDTQY
len: 13
v_gene: TRBV27

CDR3aa: ASSMRFGQGGYGYT
len: 14
v_gene: TRBV19

CDR3aa: ASRMYGGQETQY
len: 12
v_gene: TRBV5-1

CDR3aa: ASRDPNSYGYT
len: 11
v_gene: TRBV28

CDR3aa: ASSQVPLAGYTGELF
len: 15
v_gene: TRBV4-1